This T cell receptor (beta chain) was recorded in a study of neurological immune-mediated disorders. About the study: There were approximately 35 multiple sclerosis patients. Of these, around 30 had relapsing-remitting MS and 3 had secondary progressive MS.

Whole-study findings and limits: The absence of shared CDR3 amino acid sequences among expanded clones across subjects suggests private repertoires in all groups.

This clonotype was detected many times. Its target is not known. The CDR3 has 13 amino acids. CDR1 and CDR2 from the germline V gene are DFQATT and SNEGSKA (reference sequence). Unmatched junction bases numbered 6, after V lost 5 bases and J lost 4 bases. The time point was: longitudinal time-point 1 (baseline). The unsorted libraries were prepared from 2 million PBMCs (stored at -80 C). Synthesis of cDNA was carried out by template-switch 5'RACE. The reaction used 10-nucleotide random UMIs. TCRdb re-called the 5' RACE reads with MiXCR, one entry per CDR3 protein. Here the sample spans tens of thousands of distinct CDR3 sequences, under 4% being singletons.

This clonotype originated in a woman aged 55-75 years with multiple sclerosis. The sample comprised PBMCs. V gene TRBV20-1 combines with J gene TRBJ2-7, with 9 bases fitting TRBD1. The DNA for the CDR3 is TGCAGTGCTTCCGGGACAGGGTTTTACGAGCAGTACTTC. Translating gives CSASGTGFYEQYF.